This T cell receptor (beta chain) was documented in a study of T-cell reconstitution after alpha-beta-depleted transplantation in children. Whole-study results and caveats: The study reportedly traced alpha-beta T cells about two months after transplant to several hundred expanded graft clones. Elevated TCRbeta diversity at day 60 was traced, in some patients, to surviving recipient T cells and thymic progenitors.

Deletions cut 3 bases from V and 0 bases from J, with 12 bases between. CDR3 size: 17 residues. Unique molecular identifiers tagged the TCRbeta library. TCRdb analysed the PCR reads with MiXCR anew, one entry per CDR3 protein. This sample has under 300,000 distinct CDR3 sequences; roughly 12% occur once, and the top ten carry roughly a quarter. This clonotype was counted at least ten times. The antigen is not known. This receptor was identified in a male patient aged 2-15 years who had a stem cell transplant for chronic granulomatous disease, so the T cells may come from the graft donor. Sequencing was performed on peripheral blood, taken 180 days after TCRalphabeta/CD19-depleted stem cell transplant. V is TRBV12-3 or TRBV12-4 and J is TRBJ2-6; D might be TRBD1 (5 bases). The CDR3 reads CASSFEQVNSGANVLTF. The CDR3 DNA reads TGTGCCAGCAGTTTCGAACAGGTCAACTCTGGGGCCAACGTCCTGACTTTC.